Following are 9 T cell receptor beta chains from one sample sequenced in a study of blood T cells in healthy people across ages. A second about 6 to 11 cycle PCR used barcoded and J-beta primers. Each CDR3 protein gets one entry after TCRdb re-called the 5' RACE reads with MiXCR. The table includes fewer than 1,000,000 distinct CDR3 sequences, about 42% detected once. Sequenced: blood. All receptors come from a man older than 75 in good health.

This clonotype was seen once. The chain is built from TRBV6-2 or TRBV6-3 and TRBJ1-5; possible D gene TRBD1, 5 bases. Germline V CDR1 and CDR2: MNHEY, SVGEGT. This CDR3 is built from 12 residues. V shed 8 bases and J shed 7 bases, with 12 bases lying between them. CDR3 residues: CASGTGSQPQHF. In DNA form, the CDR3 reads TGTGCCAGCGGGACGGGATCCCAGCCCCAGCATTTT.

The gene calls are TRBV7-3 and TRBJ2-7; maybe TRBD2 (6 bases). The J call may be faulty, since TRBJ2-4 better matches the DNA end. The germline V gene encodes CDR1 SGHTA and CDR2 FQGTGA. The CDR3 loop spans 13 amino acids. DNA for the CDR3: TGTGCCAGCAGCTTAAGGGGGGTAAACATTCAGTACTTC. As protein: CASSLRGVNIQYF.

The CDR3 bases are TGCAGCGTTGAAATCGGCGGCTACACCTTC. It codes for CSVEIGGYTF. The V call is TRBV29-1, the J call TRBJ1-2; D is unresolved. Germline values: CDR1 SQVTM, CDR2 ANQGSEA. V was shortened by 2 bases and J by 8 bases, with 6 bases between the two germline ends. The CDR3 runs 10 residues. The variable domain in full, with the rest retrieved from reference TRBV29-1 and TRBJ1-2, is SAVISQKPSRDICQRGTSLTIQCQVDSQVTMMFWYRQQPGQSLTLIATANQGSEATYESGFVIDKFPISRPNLTFSTLTVSNMSPEDSSIYLCSVEIGGYTFGSGTRLTVV.

The chain uses TRBV2 and TRBJ1-5; D remains ambiguous. With 9 bases removed from V and 0 bases from J, the gap between germline ends came to 9 bases. CDR3 length: 13 residues. CDR1 is SNHLY and CDR2 is FYNNEI in the germline V gene. DNA for the CDR3: TGTGCCAGTAGTCGAGATAGCAATCAGCCCCAGCATTTT. Residues: CASSRDSNQPQHF.

The gene calls are TRBV7-2 and TRBJ2-5; TRBD2 matches at 16 bases. The CDR3 loop spans 15 amino acids. Trimming at V came to 7 bases and at J to 5 bases, leaving 4 bases not matched to a gene. Per germline, CDR1 SGHTA and CDR2 FQGNSA. The CDR3 sequence: CASNLGLAGGETQYF. The CDR3 DNA follows: TGTGCCAGCAACCTGGGACTAGCGGGAGGGGAGACCCAGTACTTC. The full variable domain, with the rest looked up from reference TRBV7-2 and TRBJ2-5, is GAGVSQSPSNKVTEKGKDVELRCDPISGHTALYWYRQSLGQGLEFLIYFQGNSAPDKSGLPSDRFSAERTGGSVSTLTIQRTQQEDSAVYLCASNLGLAGGETQYFGPGTRLLVL.

The V and J genes are TRBV3-1 and TRBJ2-1; D remains unclear. The CDR3 extends over 16 amino acids. V was trimmed by 0 bases and J by 2 bases, leaving 11 bases between them. Germline-derived CDR1 and CDR2 are LGHDT and YNNKEL (reference sequence). CDR3 in DNA: TGTGCCAGCAGCCAAGATTCCCTGCCAGCCTACAATGAGCAGTTCTTC. Protein product: CASSQDSLPAYNEQFF.

This clonotype appeared a few times. The CDR3 protein is CASSVEGASDNEQFF. CDR3 DNA sequence: TGTGCCAGCAGCGTTGAGGGGGCGTCAGACAATGAGCAGTTCTTC. The chain links TRBV9 to TRBJ2-1; 7 bases fit TRBD1. Unmatched junction bases numbered 7, after V lost 2 bases and J lost 5 bases. In germline, CDR1 is SGDLS, CDR2 YYNGEE. The CDR3 sequence is 15 residues long.

This clonotype was seen a handful of times. The V and J genes are TRBV12-3 or TRBV12-4 and TRBJ1-4, with TRBD1 as a possible D gene (6 bases). V lost 6 bases and J 0 bases, leaving 8 bases between the germline ends. The CDR3 extends over 14 amino acids. In DNA form, the CDR3 reads TGTGCCAGCAGGCGGACAGCAACTAATGAAAAACTGTTTTTT. Encoded protein: CASRRTATNEKLFF.

This clonotype has more than one count but fewer than ten. The J gene is TRBJ2-1, the V gene TRBV4-1; the match to TRBD2 covers 9 bases. V was clipped by 4 bases and J by 5 bases; unmatched bases: 9. This CDR3 region has 16 residues. The germline V gene encodes CDR1 MGHRA and CDR2 YSYEKL. The CDR3 loop reads CASSRNSGSANNEQFF. For the CDR3, the DNA is TGCGCCAGCAGCCGAAATAGCGGGAGCGCTAACAATGAGCAGTTCTTC.